This T cell receptor (beta chain) was recorded in a study of blood T cell repertoires in COVID-19. Cohort 3 donors counted as recovered after two negative PCRs, clearance, or resolved symptoms. Original analysis: By means of reference gene primer amplification, nucleated cell counts were estimated. Here immunoSEQ multiplex PCR was the method, and the copy in TCRdb shows in-frame clones only, minus some. V, J and clone size reflect that table, while D and trimming were determined from the DNA. The sample yields around 160,000 clones, roughly 83% seen once. The CDR3 is 13 residues long. The V segment lost 2 bases and the J segment 6 bases; nucleotides outside the gene matches: 2. Germline loops: CDR1 SEHNR, CDR2 FQNEAQ (reference sequence).

This sequence was found in a woman aged 55 to 70 who had recovered from COVID-19. The gene calls are TRBV7-9 and TRBJ1-1, with TRBD1 identical over 8 bases. Sequencing was performed on PBMCs or T cells enriched from blood (not recorded which). The CDR3 protein is CASSLRTGSEAFF. CDR3 coding DNA: TGTGCCAGCAGCTTAAGGACAGGGTCTGAAGCTTTCTTT.